This T cell receptor beta chain was obtained from a study of brain metastases from non-small cell lung cancer (dated by TCRdb to between 2018 and 2021). Study-level background: The study profiled the immune microenvironment of paired resected primary tumors and brain metastases from non-small-cell lung cancer patients.

Libraries came from the immunoSEQ multiplex PCR assay. T-cell receptor beta chain repertoire sequencing was performed alongside a 770-gene immune expression panel. The table was pulled from immuneACCESS by TCRdb, which kept in-frame rearrangements only. Such tables lose some clones; where checked, under half of the loss comes from unresolved V genes, and the rest has no known cause. The sample table lists 650 or so clones, about nine tenths of them with a count of one. The top ten clonotypes cover about 8% of the sample. The cohort comprised around 40 patients with surgically resected non-small-cell lung cancer who had both primary tumor and brain metastasis specimens. This clone was counted a single time. It has no known antigen specificity. Nothing much larger sits one base from this clone, and base qualities are not available. The CDR3 contains 16 residues, cysteine and phenylalanine counted. Only CDR3 DNA is held: 48 bases, read in frame from base 1. V is pared back by 7 bases and J by 0 bases, with 16 bases lying between the germline termini. Per the germline V gene (reference sequence), MNHEY is the CDR1 and SMNVEV is the CDR2.

The chain was built from TRBV27 and TRBJ2-1; too little of a D gene remains to name it. This receptor was taken from a donor at least 40 years old with non-small cell lung cancer. The sample comprised tumor-adjacent normal tissue. The nucleotides read TGTGCCAGCAATACGGGTGCTTCTAGCTCCTACAATGAGCAGTTCTTC. This sequence encodes CASNTGASSSYNEQFF.